A selection of T cell receptor beta chains follows, all from one sample in a study of T cells expressing NK-cell markers. Using the 5' RACE reads, TCRdb records one entry per CDR3 protein without DNA. The sample table sets out about 150,000 distinct CDR3 sequences. Sequencing was performed on blood T cells: a sorted CD56 or NKG2C T cell subset, CD4+ or CD8+ T cells, or bulk PBMC T cells (not recorded which). The receptors originated from a woman aged 50 to 60 in good health. Each CDR3 is given with its conserved first and last residue.

TRBJ2-2	TRBV4-1	CASSRGSRAGAVGELFF
TRBJ2-3	TRBV30	CAWRGLAGAGADTQYF
TRBJ2-1	TRBV6-5	CASSLLGTHNEQFF
TRBJ2-5	TRBV12-3/TRBV12-4	CASNSGRALWQTQYF
TRBJ2-5	TRBV4-2	CASSQELAGETQYF
TRBJ2-3	TRBV20-1	CSAQLEGTDTQYF
TRBJ2-2	TRBV24-1	CATSDLAGTDTGELFF
TRBJ1-1	TRBV5-5	CASSLLGDTEAFF
TRBJ2-1	TRBV4-1	CASSRGLAGGYEQFF
TRBJ2-1	TRBV9	CASSETSGGYNEQFF
TRBJ1-2	TRBV27	CASSLNGVLPRPPYGYTF
TRBJ2-1	TRBV6-4	CASSDGGSYNEQFF
TRBJ2-1	TRBV24-1	CATSDLGRGVINEQFF
TRBJ1-1	TRBV19	CASSSGLITEAFF
TRBJ2-1	TRBV5-1	CASSFLATDEQFF
TRBJ2-2	TRBV5-8	CASSRRQGRDAGELFF
TRBJ2-1	TRBV9	CASSVGDSGRGEQFF
TRBJ2-7	TRBV9	CASSVEDSGNEQYF
TRBJ1-1	TRBV5-1	CASSSSDFGNTEAFF
TRBJ2-7	TRBV4-1	CASSQTRGGTYEQYF
TRBJ2-7	TRBV27	CASSSRPSQDEQYF
TRBJ1-5	TRBV7-9	CASSSNEVQGHQPQHF
TRBJ1-6	TRBV4-1	CASSPVAGESPLHF
TRBJ2-1	TRBV14	CASSQVVSHEQFF
TRBJ1-2	TRBV12-3/TRBV12-4	CASNPQGRGGYTF
TRBJ2-5	TRBV7-9	CASSRNAGTSQETQYF
TRBJ2-7	TRBV2	CASTDRGSYYEQYF
TRBJ2-7	TRBV6-5	CASSYGIYPYEQYF
TRBJ2-2	TRBV3-1	CASTPGLAGDTGELFF
TRBJ2-2	TRBV6-5	CASSWLGENTGELFF
TRBJ1-1	TRBV4-1	CASSQIPGQSNTEAFF
TRBJ2-7	TRBV5-1	CASSPSVGEQYF